The 25 T cell receptor beta chains in this list originate from one sample, sequenced in a study of T-cell memory formation after mild COVID-19 (dated by TCRdb to the early 2020s). The protocol used for the library was 5' RACE. Sequencing took place on an Illumina NovaSeq 6000. TCRdb reran the public reads through fastp at Q25 and MiXCR, keeping productive beta chains. CDR3 protein duplicates are merged, each entry listing the most common genes and DNA. This sample gives roughly 350,000 distinct CDR3 sequences in total; around 28% of them show up just once. 13% of the sample comes from the top ten. Sequencing was performed on PBMCs or a T cell subset sorted from them (not recorded which). The receptors come from an adult woman who had mild COVID-19 (a few samples of this study predate the infection). The sample titles of this study are shuffled in the database, so cell type and time point are left out; the donor was told from shared clones.

This clonotype was counted only a few times. The chain employs TRBV6-5 and TRBJ2-7; the D call may be TRBD1 or TRBD2 (5 bases each). Germline V gene lookup returns CDR1 MNHEY and CDR2 SVGAGI. The CDR3 totals 16 residues. V lost 2 bases and J lost 1, with 15 bases in between. The CDR3, as DNA: TGTGCCAGCAGTTACATTGGTGGGTGGGGGTCCTACGAGCAGTACTTC. This encodes CASSYIGGWGSYEQYF.

V gene TRBV12-3 or TRBV12-4 combines with J gene TRBJ1-3, with D unclear. The CDR3 totals 14 residues. V was cut by 5 bases and J by 4 bases, with 12 bases left in between. CDR3 loop: CASSPLPSGNTIYF. The CDR3 DNA is TGTGCCAGCAGTCCCCTCCCGTCGGGAAACACCATATATTTT.

This clonotype came up a few times. The rearrangement uses TRBV12-3 or TRBV12-4 and TRBJ2-7, with D perhaps matching TRBD1 (6 bases). V lost 5 bases and J lost 7, with 15 bases in between. The CDR3 consists of 13 residues. The CDR3 nucleotides read TGTGCCAGCAGTCTAAACAGGGTGGGGGAGCAGTACTTC. This translates into CASSLNRVGEQYF.

This clonotype was counted only a few times. V is TRBV5-4 and J is TRBJ2-5; D is possibly TRBD2 (6 bases). V lost 2 bases, J lost 1 base, and 9 bases lay in between. CDR1 is SGHNT and CDR2 is YYREEE in the germline V gene (reference sequence). The length of the CDR3 is 14 residues. The CDR3 spells CASSFRRAQETQYF. DNA for the CDR3: TGTGCCAGCAGCTTTCGGAGGGCCCAAGAGACCCAGTACTTC.

This clonotype was counted only a few times. The genes are TRBV2 and TRBJ2-2, with a weak D call TRBD2 (5 bases). The germline CDR1 and CDR2 sequences are SNHLY and FYNNEI. V lost 6 bases to trimming and J lost 0 bases, with 11 bases between them. This CDR3 has 15 residues. The CDR3 DNA is TGTGCCAGCAGCACTCCCGGGACGAACACCGGGGAGCTGTTTTTT. It is translated as CASSTPGTNTGELFF.

The chain couples TRBV5-1 to TRBJ2-5; weak D call: TRBD2 (7 bases). Trimming pared 5 bases from V and 5 bases from J, leaving 16 bases between. The germline V gene has CDR1 SGHRS and CDR2 YFSETQ. This CDR3 has 14 residues. The CDR3 nucleotides read TGCGCCAGCAGGGCGGGGGCCAGTCGGGAGACCCAGTACTTC. This translates into CASRAGASRETQYF.

The CDR3, as DNA: TGTGCCAGCAGTGAGGGGTCCCACCAGGCGCTCGAGCAGTACTTC. Amino acid sequence: CASSEGSHQALEQYF. J is TRBJ2-7 and V is TRBV6-1, with D unresolved. V shed 3 bases and J shed 6 bases, with 18 bases lying between them. The CDR3 length is 15 residues. CDR1 is MNHNS and CDR2 is SASEGT in the germline V gene.

This chain connects TRBV7-8 to TRBJ2-1, with D possibly TRBD2 on 6 matching bases. With 6 bases removed from V and 3 bases from J, the gap between germline ends came to 18 bases. The CDR3 is 16 residues long. The germline CDR1 and CDR2 sequences are SGHVS and FQNEAQ. The CDR3 DNA reads as TGTGCCAGCAGTCCAGAGCGGGTGAGTGTCTACAATGAGCAGTTCTTC. It encodes CASSPERVSVYNEQFF.

This chain connects TRBV27 to TRBJ2-1, with 14 bases identical to TRBD2. The CDR3 has 14 amino acids. Germline trimming cut 6 bases from V and 10 bases from J; bases unmatched to any gene: 5. Germline CDR1 MNHEY, CDR2 SMNVEV (reference sequence). The CDR3 spells CASSRLAGGHEQFF. CDR3 DNA sequence: TGTGCCAGCAGCCGACTAGCGGGAGGGCACGAGCAGTTCTTC.

The rearrangement joins TRBV20-1 to TRBJ1-1; D not resolved. This CDR3 is built from 12 residues. The germline gives CDR1 DFQATT, CDR2 SNEGSKA (reference sequence). V was clipped by 5 bases and J by 5 bases, with 12 bases between them. CDR3 in DNA: TGCAGTGCTCCCCATAGGAGTACTGAAGCTTTCTTT. Translating gives CSAPHRSTEAFF.

The chain has TRBV13 and TRBJ1-1; D gene ambiguous. Germline CDR1 reads PRHDT; CDR2 reads FYEKMQ (reference sequence). The CDR3 loop spans 13 amino acids. Trimming stripped 5 bases from V and 9 bases from J, with 16 bases between. The CDR3 coding sequence is TGTGCCAGCAGCCAGACCCCGGGATTCCAAGCTTTCTTT. Translated, it gives CASSQTPGFQAFF.

V gene TRBV5-5 combines with J gene TRBJ1-4; D gene unclear. The CDR3 totals 15 residues. Germline CDR1 and CDR2: SGHKS and YYEKEE (reference sequence). V shed 1 base and J shed 0 bases, with 7 bases lying between them. The CDR3 nucleotides are TGTGCCAGCAGCTTGACCGACGCAACTAATGAAAAACTGTTTTTT. It yields the protein CASSLTDATNEKLFF.

J is TRBJ2-7 and V is TRBV12-3 or TRBV12-4; D gene ambiguous. This CDR3 comprises 13 residues. Trimming pared 1 base from V and 4 bases from J, leaving 8 bases between. CDR3 DNA: TGTGCCAGCAGTTTAGAGGTACGGTACGAGCAGTACTTC. It translates to CASSLEVRYEQYF.

This clonotype was counted only a few times. This chain connects TRBV9 to TRBJ2-1; maybe TRBD2 (7 bases). Germline V CDR1 and CDR2: SGDLS, YYNGEE. The CDR3 consists of 15 residues. V gave up 0 bases and J gave up 4 bases, with 11 bases separating them. CDR3: CASSVGGGGYNEQFF. DNA for the CDR3: TGTGCCAGCAGCGTAGGAGGGGGGGGATACAATGAGCAGTTCTTC.

This chain links TRBV9 with TRBJ2-5; D unclear. CDR1 is SGDLS and CDR2 is YYNGEE in the germline V gene. There are 14 residues in the CDR3. V lost 3 bases and J lost 5, with 14 bases in between. In DNA, the CDR3 is TGTGCCAGCAGCGATTCCGGGCTCGGGGAGACCCAGTACTTC. This encodes CASSDSGLGETQYF.

In its sample, this clonotype was seen a few times. This chain connects TRBV5-1 to TRBJ1-5; D gene ambiguous. CDR3 length: 14 residues. V lost 2 bases and J 8 bases, leaving 14 bases between the germline ends. Germline V gene sequence: CDR1 SGHRS, CDR2 YFSETQ. The CDR3 nucleotides are TGCGCCAGCAGCTTAGGGCCCGCTGGGGAGCCCCAGCATTTT. Translation gives CASSLGPAGEPQHF.

The count of this clonotype is one. This chain uses TRBV5-5 with TRBJ2-6; 13 bases fit TRBD2. With 1 base clipped from V and 3 bases from J, the junction kept 7 bases outside the gene matches. Germline V gene data show CDR1 as SGHKS and CDR2 as YYEKEE (reference sequence). This CDR3 region has 19 residues. The CDR3 loop reads CASSLTSGGALGGANVLTF. The CDR3 DNA is TGTGCCAGCAGCTTGACTAGCGGGGGGGCTCTAGGTGGGGCCAACGTCCTGACTTTC.

The chain carries TRBV7-9 and TRBJ1-1; TRBD1 is a possible D gene (6 bases). V was clipped by 3 bases and J by 3 bases, with 11 bases between them. The CDR3 has 14 residues. Germline CDR1 reads SEHNR; CDR2 reads FQNEAQ (reference sequence). The CDR3 reads CASSFRGGDTEAFF. In nucleotides, the CDR3 is TGTGCCAGCAGCTTTCGAGGGGGGGACACTGAAGCTTTCTTT.

The rearrangement joins TRBV3-1 to TRBJ1-2; D gene ambiguous. This CDR3 contains 13 residues. Germline CDR1 is LGHDT and CDR2 is YNNKEL (reference sequence). Deletions cut 7 bases from V and 8 bases from J, with 17 bases between. CDR3 DNA sequence: TGTGCCAGCACGCAGGCCACCCGGGGAGGCTACACCTTC. It encodes CASTQATRGGYTF.

In its sample, this clonotype was seen a few times. The J gene is TRBJ2-3, the V gene TRBV5-1; D is unresolved. V lost 4 bases and J 2 bases, leaving 17 bases between the germline ends. Germline CDR1 and CDR2: SGHRS and YFSETQ. This CDR3 has 16 residues. CDR3 protein: CASSHLTRASTDTQYF. Here the CDR3 DNA reads TGCGCCAGCAGCCACCTGACGAGAGCGTCCACAGATACGCAGTATTTT.

This clonotype turned up a few times. The genes are TRBV29-1 and TRBJ2-1, with TRBD2 matching 14 bases. CDR1 is SQVTM, CDR2 ANQGSEA, per germline. V shed 7 bases, J shed 9 bases, and the junction held 11 bases outside the gene matches. The CDR3 loop spans 15 amino acids. The CDR3 DNA is TGCAGCGCCACCTCCGGGACTAGCGGGAGTAGTGAGCAGTTCTTC. Residues: CSATSGTSGSSEQFF.

The genes are TRBV7-3 and TRBJ2-3; no firm D call. V lost 5 bases and J lost 5, with 17 bases in between. From germline, CDR1 is SGHTA and CDR2 FQGTGA. This CDR3 comprises 15 residues. The CDR3 coding sequence is TGTGCCAGCAGCAAGGACCCTGTAGGGTTAGATACGCAGTATTTT. Translated, it gives CASSKDPVGLDTQYF.

This clonotype was seen a few times. The CDR3 DNA is TGCAGTGCTAGACGGGACAACTCTGGAAACACCATATATTTT. This codes for CSARRDNSGNTIYF. This chain joins TRBV20-1 and TRBJ1-3, with a possible D match to TRBD1 (6 bases). The germline V gene encodes CDR1 DFQATT and CDR2 SNEGSKA (reference sequence). Trimming took off 2 bases at V and 0 bases at J, with 8 bases between the two ends. The CDR3 covers 14 residues.

The rearrangement joins TRBV4-2 to TRBJ1-2; tentatively, D is TRBD1 (6 bases). The CDR3 totals 14 residues. V gave up 5 bases and J gave up 4 bases, with 14 bases separating them. Germline values: CDR1 LGHNA, CDR2 YNFKEQ. The CDR3 sequence is CASSEGEPSYGYTF. In nucleotides, the CDR3 is TGTGCCAGCAGCGAGGGGGAGCCAAGCTATGGCTACACCTTC.

The chain links TRBV7-2 to TRBJ2-7; a weak D match, TRBD2 (6 bases). Between the trimmed V and J ends, which lost 5 bases and 2 bases, there was a span of 19 bases. CDR3 length equals 16 residues. CDR1 SGHTA and CDR2 FQGNSA come from the germline V gene. CDR3 region: CASSHPQSGPTYEQYF. The CDR3 DNA reads TGTGCCAGCAGCCACCCCCAGAGCGGGCCTACCTACGAGCAGTACTTC.